One sample yielded the 2 T cell receptor beta chains listed below, sequenced in a study of T cell responses to AZD1222 COVID-19 vaccine. Here immunoSEQ multiplex PCR was the method, and the copy in TCRdb shows in-frame clones only, minus some. The sample lists some 150,000 clones, more than 75% occurring once. The sequencing here drew on peripheral blood, taken 28 days after the second AZD1222 dose. All receptors derive from an adult who received the AZD1222 COVID-19 vaccine.

The CDR3, as DNA: TGTGCCAGCAGTTTCCTGGGGCGGGGCGGGAATTCACCCCTCCACTTT. Amino acids: CASSFLGRGGNSPLHF. V gene TRBV6-5 combines with J gene TRBJ1-6; perhaps TRBD1 as D (5 bases). The CDR3 is made up of 16 amino acids. Trimming pared 4 bases from V and 7 bases from J, leaving 17 bases between. Looked up from germline, CDR1 is MNHEY and CDR2 is SVGAGI.

The J gene is TRBJ2-1, the V gene TRBV10-3, with TRBD2 matching over 7 bases. This CDR3 has 12 residues. Germline V gene lookup returns CDR1 ENHRY and CDR2 SYGVKD. Losses at the gene ends were 7 bases for V and 6 bases for J; bases not matched to a gene: 3. CDR3 DNA: TGTGCCATCATGGCGGGGGTCAATGAGCAGTTCTTC. It yields the protein CAIMAGVNEQFF.